The 10 T cell receptor beta chains given below trace back to one sample, sequenced in a study of PD-L1 blockade in urothelial cancer (TCRdb year 2017). The time point label, read with the paper, signifies: peripheral blood 6 weeks after treatment start. The library was made by the immunoSEQ multiplex PCR assay. TCRdb limited this immuneACCESS table to in-frame rearrangements with V and J called. A share of clones is missing; checked studies link under half to unresolved V genes, and the rest is unexplained. The sample yields 50,000 or so clones; approximately 85% were counted once. The ten biggest clones cover 1.9% of the sample. The sequencing used PBMCs, collected around atezolizumab (anti-PD-L1) treatment. Receptors originate from a man between 45 and 60 years old with urothelial cancer.

The gene calls are TRBV11-2 and TRBJ2-1; possibly TRBD2 for D (6 bases). The CDR3 is made up of 14 amino acids. V shed 5 bases and J shed 8 bases, with 16 bases lying between them. Per the germline V gene, CDR1 is SGHAT and CDR2 is FQNNGV. This CDR3 reads CASSRPLGEDEQFF. Here the CDR3 DNA reads TGTGCCAGCAGCCGACCCCTGGGGGAGGATGAGCAGTTCTTC.

The rearrangement uses TRBV5-1 and TRBJ2-7; unclear D gene. The V gene's germline CDR1 is SGHRS and CDR2 YFSETQ. Trimming left V 1 base short and J 2 bases short, with 7 bases between. This CDR3 contains 13 residues. The CDR3 loop is CASSLSAAYEQYF. CDR3 DNA sequence: TGCGCCAGCAGCTTGAGCGCGGCCTACGAGCAGTACTTC.

The CDR3 coding sequence is TGCGCCAGCAGCCAAGGGACAGCTGGAAACACCATATATTTT. It specifies CASSQGTAGNTIYF. The V call is TRBV4-3, the J call TRBJ1-3; tentative D call: TRBD1 (6 bases). The CDR3 sequence is 14 residues long. Germline V gene lookup returns CDR1 LGHNA and CDR2 YSLEER. V was pared by 1 base and J by 2 bases, with 6 bases between.

This clone was recorded only once. This chain links TRBV7-3 with TRBJ2-3, with 13 bases that match TRBD2. This CDR3 comprises 16 residues. Germline trimming cut 2 bases from V and 8 bases from J; bases unmatched to any gene: 7. The germline V gene has CDR1 SGHTA and CDR2 FQGTGA. Here the CDR3 DNA reads TGTGCCAGCAGCTTAGAACTAGCGGGGGGGGCGTTTACGCAGTATTTT. It yields the protein CASSLELAGGAFTQYF. Filled out from reference TRBV7-3 and TRBJ2-3, the complete variable domain reads GAGVSQTPSNKVTEKGKYVELRCDPISGHTALYWYRQSLGQGPEFLIYFQGTGAADDSGLPNDRFFAVRPEGSVSTLKIQRTERGDSAVYLCASSLELAGGAFTQYFGPGTRLTVL.

This clone has only a few counts. The genes are TRBV30 and TRBJ1-1, with D perhaps matching TRBD1 (5 bases). The CDR3 extends over 12 amino acids. Germline CDR1 GTSNPN, CDR2 SVGIG (reference sequence). V was clipped by 6 bases and J by 1 base, with 9 bases between them. CDR3 amino acids: CACPGGNTEAFF. CDR3 bases: TGTGCCTGCCCGGGGGGGAACACTGAAGCTTTCTTT. The complete variable domain, with remaining parts taken from reference TRBV30 and TRBJ1-1, reads SQTIHQWPATLVQPVGSPLSLECTVEGTSNPNLYWYRQAAGRGLQLLFYSVGIGQISSEVPQNLSASRPQDRQFILSSKKLLLSDSGFYLCACPGGNTEAFFGQGTRLTVV.

The gene calls are TRBV18 and TRBJ2-1, with TRBD1 matching over 8 bases. The CDR3 runs 14 residues. After removal of 3 bases from V and 3 bases from J, the junction contained 1 base not matched to a gene. CDR1 KGHSH and CDR2 LQKENI come from the germline V gene. The CDR3 loop reads CASSPDRDYNEQFF. In DNA, the CDR3 is TGTGCCAGCTCACCGGACAGGGACTACAATGAGCAGTTCTTC. Full variable domain (outside the CDR3, taken from reference TRBV18 and TRBJ2-1): NAGVMQNPRHLVRRRGQEARLRCSPMKGHSHVYWYRQLPEEGLKFMVYLQKENIIDESGMPKERFSAEFPKEGPSILRIQQVVRGDSAAYFCASSPDRDYNEQFFGPGTRLTVL.

The V gene is TRBV7-9, the J gene TRBJ2-5; TRBD2 matches 7 bases. CDR1 and CDR2 (germline): SEHNR, FQNEAQ (reference sequence). There are 15 residues in the CDR3. The V segment lost 5 bases and the J segment 5 bases; nucleotides outside the gene matches: 11. CDR3 amino acids: CASSPPGEGWETQYF. In DNA form, the CDR3 reads TGTGCCAGCAGCCCTCCGGGGGAGGGTTGGGAGACCCAGTACTTC.

This chain uses TRBV2 with TRBJ2-7; 7 positions agree with TRBD1. Losses at the gene ends were 6 bases for V and 3 bases for J; bases not matched to a gene: 2. Germline V gene lookup returns CDR1 SNHLY and CDR2 FYNNEI. CDR3 length equals 12 residues. Here the CDR3 DNA reads TGTGCCAGCAGCGGGGACAGCTACGAGCAGTACTTC. Amino acid sequence: CASSGDSYEQYF.

V gene TRBV4-1 combines with J gene TRBJ2-5; TRBD2 matches at 15 bases. Germline trimming cut 4 bases from V and 0 bases from J; bases unmatched to any gene: 9. Per germline, CDR1 MGHRA and CDR2 YSYEKL. This CDR3 comprises 19 residues. The CDR3 protein is CASSPGLAGGPWNQETQYF. DNA for the CDR3: TGCGCCAGCAGCCCCGGACTAGCGGGGGGGCCTTGGAACCAAGAGACCCAGTACTTC.

The J gene is TRBJ1-2, the V gene TRBV28, with a possible D match to TRBD1 (6 bases). This CDR3 spans 14 amino acids. Germline V gives CDR1 MDHEN, CDR2 SYDVKM. Between the trimmed V and J ends, which lost 4 bases and 4 bases, there was a span of 13 bases. The CDR3: CASSSMTGLYGYTF. The DNA of the CDR3 is TGTGCCAGCAGTTCCATGACAGGACTCTATGGCTACACCTTC.